This entry is about one TCR beta chain. A few counts support this clone. This clone's antigen is unknown. Base qualities were left out, and no much larger clone turns up one base away. The cohort was made up of roughly 670 healthy bone marrow donors. At the time of sampling, every cohort member was nominally healthy, though immune exposures that went unrecorded were likely present. The donor was CMV seronegative and belonged to the group of over 350 seronegative cohort members. Every donor gave a peripheral blood sample, and the peripheral blood mononuclear cells from that sample were used for TCR beta sequencing. The Qiagen DNeasy Blood Extraction Kit was used to extract genomic DNA from the blood cell samples. Ends trimmed: V by 5 bases, J by 5 bases; bases unmatched to a gene: 8. CDR1 and CDR2, per the germline V gene (reference sequence), are MNHEY and SMNVEV. The CDR3 numbers 15 residues from cysteine through phenylalanine. The DNA shown is the 45-base CDR3, in frame from base 1.

The library was prepared using the immunoSEQ multiplex PCR assay. For the multiplex PCR, a mixture combining 60 forward primers for TCR Vbeta segments and 13 reverse primers for TCR Jbeta segments was used. A multiplex PCR assay on genomic DNA amplified the CDR3 region of rearranged TCR beta genes. The Illumina HiSeq System was used to sequence the amplified TCR beta libraries as 87-base-pair reads. As for the original processing: Across the roughly 670 repertoires, a later analysis counted some 81 million unique TCR beta chains, approximately 12 million of which were shared by at least two donors. Raw reads were error-corrected and collapsed into unique sequences with a nearest-neighbor algorithm that merged closely related sequences to remove PCR and sequencing errors. CDR3 sequences were aligned to IMGT reference sequences to assign V, D and J gene segments. For a sequence to be retained, at least a six-nucleotide match to both a V gene segment and a J gene segment was required. Rearrangements were classified as productive when the CDR3 lacked stop codons and remained in frame with V and J, and all other rearrangements were classified as non-productive. CDR3 was defined by IMGT convention, running from the second conserved V-encoded cysteine to the conserved J-encoded phenylalanine. Sequences without an unambiguous match to a single V gene segment were excluded from the earlier analysis of about 630 of the donors. In an earlier analysis of 587 of the donors, a V segment was called functional when productive rearrangements were above 56.7%, and segregating when the standard deviation between donors exceeded 5%. A statistical classification framework was built to diagnose cytomegalovirus status from the catalog of TCR beta chain sequences. In a later analysis, V and J genes were assigned by comparing TCR nucleotide sequences against IMGT/GENE-DB human TR gene sequences. A later analysis assigned CDR3 sequences and most-parsimonious VDJ recombination scenarios with the TCRdist pipeline. In a later analysis, every TCR beta chain was defined by the combination of its CDR3 amino acid sequence and its V-gene family, and reads without a unique V-gene family were dropped. A later analysis removed over 500 highly shared, low-generation-probability nucleotide sequences to deal with suspected cross-contamination and a sequencing artifact. In a later analysis, a clonal expansion index was calculated for each public chain from normalized within-repertoire ranks of inferred template counts. In a later analysis, generation probabilities were computed using a VDJ recombination model fitted to out-of-frame rearrangements, and the results were checked against IGoR. In a later analysis, hypergeometric tests were used to score TCR-TCR, TCR-HLA and TCR-CMV co-occurrence, with a repertoire-size bias correction applied to TCR pairs. To estimate false discovery rates, a later analysis permuted the HLA or CMV assignments 20 times. In a later analysis, co-occurring TCRs were grouped with DBSCAN, and TCRdist sequence similarity was added when clustering was performed within HLA-allele-positive subsets. Repertoires with fewer than 30,000 or more than 120,000 public chains were left out of co-occurrence clustering, as were four to six repertoires with anomalous nucleotide sharing. Imported from immuneACCESS, the table was reduced by TCRdb to in-frame sequences with V and J called. These copies leave out some clones; in studies compared against another copy, an unresolved V gene accounts for under half, and the cause of the remainder is not known. V and J calls and clone size come straight from that table; D and trimming were deduced from the DNA. The sample table records roughly 200,000 clones; approximately 80% of these occur just once. The ten largest make up approximately 0.51% of the sample.

The data were taken from a study of cytomegalovirus exposure and HLA in healthy donors (dated by TCRdb to about 2017). At the level of the whole study: According to an earlier analysis of a few hundred of the donors, 150 million to 200 million T cells yielded approximately 120 million unique TCR beta sequences and approximately 300 Gb of sequence data. Along with the approximately 600-subject first cohort, a separate validation cohort of roughly 110 different subjects was used. Every repertoire in the discovery cohort had been generated on one and the same sequencing platform. An earlier analysis of roughly 580 of the donors used high-throughput TCR beta sequencing to judge whether each TCR beta V gene segment behaved as functional or pseudogenic. HLA typing included class I and class II loci at four-digit resolution. About 320 gigabases of sequencing data and roughly 90 million unique TCR sequences were included in an early release covering about 700 HLA-typed donors. Genome-wide SNP genotypes for about 55% of the roughly 670 donors were used in a later genetic analysis, which treated that subset as a discovery cohort. Donor age, sex, ethnicity and CMV serostatus were collected together with the repertoire data. The study used immunosequencing to profile the T cell repertoires of some 600 subjects and linked those repertoires to cytomegalovirus serostatus. Among 300 to 450 genotyped donors of the cohort, an average of about 240,000 unique TCR beta nucleotide sequences were sequenced per donor, around a sixth of them non-productive. Because of strong linkage in the cohort, a handful of DR-DQ haplotypes were treated as single units for association and clustering. The number of donors typed differed by locus, with 629-630 for A, B, C, DRB1 and DQB1, approximately 500 for DQA1, over 600 for DPA1, and some 440 for DPB1. The genetic ancestry cluster associated with self-reported Caucasian donors included about 81% of the 398 genotyped donors. The aim of the study was to test whether cataloging public T cell receptors could identify signatures of past pathogen exposure. A later analysis re-analyzed previously published TCR beta repertoires from roughly 690 donors and added high-resolution HLA genotyping to study TCR occurrence patterns. The later analysis used no new phenotypic data to find candidate immune exposures, relying instead on TCR beta sequences and their occurrence across donors. High-throughput TCR immunosequencing, statistical association of individual TCRs with disease status, and machine learning were combined to predict cytomegalovirus infection status. Study-wide conclusions, independent of this receptor: In a later analysis, HLA-associated TCR beta chains were found to be more clonally expanded and to have lower generation probabilities than equally common non-associated chains. A further reported finding was that TCR beta sequences accurately predicted the HLA-A and HLA-B alleles for most subjects in the first cohort. In a later analysis, most CMV-associated TCR beta chains were found to appear HLA-restricted, with HLA associations seemingly driven largely by CMV exposure. While some public TCRs were present in many individuals, most TCR sequences turned up only very rarely across donors. The classifier was reported to diagnose cytomegalovirus status with high specificity and sensitivity in both the original cohort and the validation cohort. Compared with the approximately 670-donor mean, donors in an Asian-associated ancestry cluster had fewer N-insertions in productive TCRs, according to a later genetic analysis. Because HLA typing was unavailable for some donors at each locus, only the typed subset was used in association tests. Seventeen rarely observed V segments, including chromosome 9 orphons, were excluded from the earlier analysis of about 610 of the donors because counts were too low. The 87-base-pair reads could not distinguish some IMGT-functional V segments, including TRBV6-2 and TRBV6-3, so those segments were excluded. Correlated functional status among segregating V segments might be attributable to linkage disequilibrium, but an unknown experimental factor could not be ruled out. CMV serostatus was the only immune exposure information available for the cohort. A total of roughly 160 TCR beta chains were listed by the study as associated with cytomegalovirus. A later analysis associated 15,000 to 20,000 TCR beta sequences with specific HLA alleles at a false discovery rate of 0.05. According to a later analysis, TCR association rates differed among HLA loci, with DRB1 alleles showing the most associated TCRs and HLA-C alleles showing the fewest. In a later genetic analysis, a missense DCLRE1C variant was associated with V-gene and J-gene trimming of TCR beta chains, and the association was replicated in an independent cohort. In an earlier analysis of some 540 of the donors, most TCR beta V segments appeared in productive rearrangements about 87% or about 30% of the time, broadly matching IMGT annotations. The sequencing pipeline was judged likely to have produced a cluster of highly shared sequence variants as a technical artifact. The authors suggested that the approach could potentially be generalized to other disease states and immunological phenotypes. Several of the top co-occurrence clusters appeared to be linked to parvovirus B19, influenza, CMV and Epstein-Barr virus, according to a later analysis. Only TCR beta chains were sequenced in this cohort, and the absence of alpha or paired-chain data limited detectable features. Presence/absence analyses assumed roughly uniform sequencing depth across donors, an assumption that may not hold. In vitro tests confirmed that a few of the cytomegalovirus-associated TCR beta chains recognize cytomegalovirus antigens. Strong co-occurrence of HLA alleles, especially DR and DQ, made assigning TCR associations to individual alleles difficult.

Recombination linked TRBV27 to TRBJ2-1, with 8 middle bases fitting TRBD2. Sequenced input: PBMCs. This clonotype originated in a woman in her forties or fifties in good health and CMV-seronegative. The CDR3 amino acid sequence is: CASSNPGLENNEQFF. At the DNA level, the sequence is TGTGCCAGCAGTAATCCGGGACTAGAAAACAATGAGCAGTTCTTC.